One sample yielded the 5 T cell receptor beta chains listed below, sequenced in a study of shared clonotypes between healthy human individuals. Naive CD8 cells lacked CD45RO, underwent positive selection for CCR7 and left out terminally differentiated effector memory CD45RA+ cells. Libraries were prepared by immunoSEQ multiplex PCR; TCRdb keeps only in-frame clonotypes and omits some of them. Here the sample spans some 580,000 clones, roughly 98% being singletons. The sample comprised naive CD8+ T cells sorted from blood. The source of these receptors is a man aged 25 to 40 in good health.

This chain joins TRBV4-1 and TRBJ2-7, with 10 bases matching TRBD2. There are 18 residues in the CDR3. Germline lookup yields CDR1 MGHRA and CDR2 YSYEKL. V shed 0 bases, J shed 4 bases, and the junction held 12 bases outside the gene matches. CDR3 loop: CASSQDPSRPGLAYEQYF. The CDR3 bases are TGCGCCAGCAGCCAAGATCCCTCCCGACCGGGACTAGCGTACGAGCAGTACTTC.

Here the CDR3 reads CASSVGGGTLEQYF. CDR3 coding DNA: TGTGCCAGCAGCGTAGGAGGGGGGACCCTCGAGCAGTACTTC. This chain joins TRBV9 and TRBJ2-7; D is tentatively TRBD1 or TRBD2 (6 bases each). Between the trimmed V and J ends, which lost 0 bases and 6 bases, there was a span of 13 bases. The CDR3 covers 14 residues. Germline V lookup: CDR1 SGDLS, CDR2 YYNGEE.

The chain uses TRBV27 and TRBJ2-1; perhaps TRBD2 as D (5 bases). V dropped 5 bases and J dropped 0 bases, with 17 bases sitting between them. Germline CDR1 reads MNHEY; CDR2 reads SMNVEV (reference sequence). CDR3 length: 17 amino acids. The CDR3 DNA is TGTGCCAGCAGTCAGCTTACTACGGGGAGCTCCTACAATGAGCAGTTCTTC. Translation: CASSQLTTGSSYNEQFF.

The rearrangement links TRBV7-9 to TRBJ2-7; TRBD1 agrees at 10 bases. The germline gives CDR1 SEHNR, CDR2 FQNEAQ (reference sequence). V was pared by 6 bases and J by 4 bases, with 9 bases of the junction left unmatched. The CDR3 runs 15 residues. The CDR3 DNA reads as TGTGCCAGCAGGGAGGCGGGACAGGGGACTTACGAGCAGTACTTC. It is translated as CASREAGQGTYEQYF.

A word on this clone: The sample contains more than one DNA sequence encoding this CDR3. The rearrangement uses TRBV7-6 and TRBJ2-1; D remains unclear. Germline V lookup: CDR1 SGHVS, CDR2 FNYEAQ. The CDR3 spans 14 residues. V shed 0 bases and J shed 0 bases, with 3 bases lying between them. The CDR3 bases are TGTGCCAGCAGCTTAGCGGGCTCCTACAATGAGCAGTTCTTC. Encoded protein: CASSLAGSYNEQFF. The full variable domain, with the rest looked up from reference TRBV7-6 and TRBJ2-1, is GAGVSQSPRYKVTKRGQDVALRCDPISGHVSLYWYRQALGQGPEFLTYFNYEAQQDKSGLPNDRFSAERPEGSISTLTIQRTEQRDSAMYRCASSLAGSYNEQFFGPGTRLTVL.